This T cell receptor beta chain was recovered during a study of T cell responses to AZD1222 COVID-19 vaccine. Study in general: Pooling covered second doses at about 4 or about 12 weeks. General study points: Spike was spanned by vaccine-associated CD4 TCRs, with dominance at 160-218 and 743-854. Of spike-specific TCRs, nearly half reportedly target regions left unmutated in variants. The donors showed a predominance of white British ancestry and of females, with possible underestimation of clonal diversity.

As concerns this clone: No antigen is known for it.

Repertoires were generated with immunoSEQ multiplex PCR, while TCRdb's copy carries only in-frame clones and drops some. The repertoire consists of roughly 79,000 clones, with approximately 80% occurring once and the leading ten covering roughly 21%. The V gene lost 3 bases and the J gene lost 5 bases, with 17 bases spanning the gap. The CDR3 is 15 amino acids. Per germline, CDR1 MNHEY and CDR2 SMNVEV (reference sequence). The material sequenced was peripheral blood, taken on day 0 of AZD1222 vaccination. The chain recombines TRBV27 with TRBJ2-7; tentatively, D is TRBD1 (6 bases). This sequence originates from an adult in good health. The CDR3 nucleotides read TGTGCCAGCAGTTTGGGCAGGGGAATCGTCCACGAGCAGTACTTC. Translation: CASSLGRGIVHEQYF.